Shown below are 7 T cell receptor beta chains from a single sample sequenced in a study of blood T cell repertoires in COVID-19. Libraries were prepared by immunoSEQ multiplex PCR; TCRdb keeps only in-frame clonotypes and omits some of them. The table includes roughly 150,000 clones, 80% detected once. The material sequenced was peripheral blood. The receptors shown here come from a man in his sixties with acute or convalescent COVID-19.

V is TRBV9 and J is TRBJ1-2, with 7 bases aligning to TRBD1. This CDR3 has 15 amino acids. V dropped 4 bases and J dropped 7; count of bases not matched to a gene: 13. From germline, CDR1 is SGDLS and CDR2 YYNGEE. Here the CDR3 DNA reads TGTGCCAGCAGCTCGAGCTTTGGGACAGCCCTTGGCTACACCTTC. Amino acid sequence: CASSSSFGTALGYTF.

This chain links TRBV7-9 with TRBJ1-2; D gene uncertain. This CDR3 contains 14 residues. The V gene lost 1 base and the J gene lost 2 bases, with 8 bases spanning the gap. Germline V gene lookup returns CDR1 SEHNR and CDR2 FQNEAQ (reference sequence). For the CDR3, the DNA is TGTGCCAGCAGCTTAGATGCAGGCAACTATGGCTACACCTTC. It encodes CASSLDAGNYGYTF.

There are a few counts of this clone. In nucleotides, the CDR3 is TGTGCCAGCAGCAGGGATCCGGGACAAACAGAAAAACTGTTTTTT. This translates into CASSRDPGQTEKLFF. V and J are TRBV9 and TRBJ1-4, with a tentative D call TRBD1 (6 bases). Germline V gives CDR1 SGDLS, CDR2 YYNGEE. Trimming took off 4 bases at V and 8 bases at J, with 18 bases between the two ends. The CDR3 length is 15 residues.

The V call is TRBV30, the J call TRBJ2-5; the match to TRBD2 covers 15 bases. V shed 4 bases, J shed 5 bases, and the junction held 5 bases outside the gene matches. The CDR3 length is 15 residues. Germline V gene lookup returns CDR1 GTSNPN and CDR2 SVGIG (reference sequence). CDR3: CAWTRGLAGGETQYF. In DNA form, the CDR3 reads TGTGCCTGGACCCGAGGACTAGCGGGAGGGGAGACCCAGTACTTC.

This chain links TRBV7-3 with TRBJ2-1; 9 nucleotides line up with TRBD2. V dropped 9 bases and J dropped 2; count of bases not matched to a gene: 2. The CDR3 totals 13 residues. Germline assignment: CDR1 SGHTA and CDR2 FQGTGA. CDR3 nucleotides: TGTGCCAGTGCTAGCGGGACCTACAATGAGCAGTTCTTC. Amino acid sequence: CASASGTYNEQFF. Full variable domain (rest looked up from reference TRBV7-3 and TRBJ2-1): GAGVSQTPSNKVTEKGKYVELRCDPISGHTALYWYRQSLGQGPEFLIYFQGTGAADDSGLPNDRFFAVRPEGSVSTLKIQRTERGDSAVYLCASASGTYNEQFFGPGTRLTVL.

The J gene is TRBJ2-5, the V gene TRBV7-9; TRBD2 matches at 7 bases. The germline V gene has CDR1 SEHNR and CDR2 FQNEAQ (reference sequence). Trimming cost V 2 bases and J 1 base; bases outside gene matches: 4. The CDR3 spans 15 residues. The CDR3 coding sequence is TGTGCCAGCAGCTTAATGGGAGGGAGCCAAGAGACCCAGTACTTC. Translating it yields CASSLMGGSQETQYF.

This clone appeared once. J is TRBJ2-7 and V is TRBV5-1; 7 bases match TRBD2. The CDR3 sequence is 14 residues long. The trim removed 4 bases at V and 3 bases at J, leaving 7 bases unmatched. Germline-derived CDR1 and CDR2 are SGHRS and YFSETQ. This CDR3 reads CASSPSGPDYEQYF. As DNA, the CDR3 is TGCGCCAGCAGCCCTAGCGGACCAGACTACGAGCAGTACTTC.